Below are 22 T cell receptor beta chains sequenced from a single sample in a study of CD8 T cells in ankylosing spondylitis. Study findings and constraints: One TCR beta motif, made up of under ten highly homologous variants, appeared characteristic of ankylosing spondylitis blood.

Each CDR3 protein gets one entry after TCRdb re-called the 5' RACE reads with MiXCR. The repertoire holds some 800,000 distinct CDR3 sequences, with 10% to 15% as singletons. These receptors have no identified antigens. Specimen: blood, either unsorted or a sorted T cell fraction (not recorded which). The receptor set was obtained from a male donor with ankylosing spondylitis.

The chain links TRBV20-1 to TRBJ1-3; D call uncertain. Germline V gene sequence: CDR1 DFQATT, CDR2 SNEGSKA (reference sequence). V lost 5 bases, J lost 2 bases, and 13 bases lay in between. CDR3 length: 14 amino acids. CDR3 DNA: TGCAGTGCTTCCCATAGGATCACTGGAAACACCATATATTTT. It encodes CSASHRITGNTIYF.

This clonotype was found many times. The chain combines TRBV29-1 with TRBJ2-5, with TRBD2 matching over 13 bases. Germline trimming cut 7 bases from V and 5 bases from J; bases unmatched to any gene: 7. Germline V CDR1 and CDR2: SQVTM, ANQGSEA. This CDR3 contains 14 residues. In DNA, the CDR3 is TGCAGCGCCCCAGGGACTAGCGGGACGGAGACCCAGTACTTC. The encoded protein is CSAPGTSGTETQYF.

This chain joins TRBV5-1 and TRBJ2-1, with D tentatively TRBD1 (5 bases). Germline V gene lookup returns CDR1 SGHRS and CDR2 YFSETQ. V was shortened by 0 bases and J by 2 bases, with 9 bases between the two germline ends. This CDR3 is built from 15 residues. CDR3 nucleotide sequence: TGCGCCAGCAGCTTGGGACAGCGTACCTACAATGAGCAGTTCTTC. Its translation is CASSLGQRTYNEQFF.

The V and J genes are TRBV7-9 and TRBJ1-1; no definite D call. CDR1 and CDR2 from the germline V gene are SEHNR and FQNEAQ (reference sequence). CDR3 length equals 17 residues. V was shortened by 6 bases and J by 0 bases, with 20 bases between the two germline ends. In nucleotides, the CDR3 is TGTGCCAGCAGTCCTCTAGGTCAAGGAGGCATGAACACTGAAGCTTTCTTT. Translated, it gives CASSPLGQGGMNTEAFF.

The chain has TRBV4-2 and TRBJ2-3; 9 positions match TRBD2. The CDR3 consists of 16 residues. After removal of 1 base from V and 2 bases from J, the junction contained 4 bases not matched to a gene. Germline CDR1 LGHNA, CDR2 YNFKEQ. As DNA, the CDR3 is TGTGCCAGCAGCCAAGCACGCGGGAGGGCCACAGATACGCAGTATTTT. Its protein product is CASSQARGRATDTQYF.

The table lists this clonotype with many counts. CDR3 bases: TGCAGTGCTAGGACCGGTTCATCTGGAAACACCATATATTTT. The encoded protein is CSARTGSSGNTIYF. The J gene is TRBJ1-3, the V gene TRBV20-1; D gene ambiguous. From germline, CDR1 is DFQATT and CDR2 SNEGSKA (reference sequence). The V end lost 3 bases, the J end lost 1 base, and 10 bases lay between the germline ends. The CDR3 loop spans 14 amino acids.

This rearrangement joins TRBV7-9 to TRBJ1-4, with D maybe TRBD1 (5 bases). Trimming left V 1 base short and J 8 bases short, with 20 bases between. CDR1 and CDR2 (germline): SEHNR, FQNEAQ (reference sequence). The CDR3 loop spans 17 amino acids. CDR3 in amino acids: CASSLGKTGQIGEKLFF. In DNA, the CDR3 is TGTGCCAGCAGCTTAGGAAAAACGGGGCAGATAGGAGAAAAACTGTTTTTT.

This clonotype was counted at least ten times. The V call is TRBV28, the J call TRBJ2-7; the match to TRBD1 covers 10 bases. The CDR3 contains 15 residues. Germline values: CDR1 MDHEN, CDR2 SYDVKM. Trimming at V came to 5 bases and at J to 3 bases, leaving 7 bases not matched to a gene. CDR3 sequence: CASSLRDRGFYEQYF. The CDR3 DNA sequence: TGTGCCAGCAGTCTCCGGGACAGGGGTTTCTACGAGCAGTACTTC. Full variable domain (outside the CDR3, taken from reference TRBV28 and TRBJ2-7): DVKVTQSSRYLVKRTGEKVFLECVQDMDHENMFWYRQDPGLGLRLIYFSYDVKMKEKGDIPEGYSVSREKKERFSLILESASTNQTSMYLCASSLRDRGFYEQYFGPGTRLTVT.

This clonotype was detected only a few times. V is TRBV18 and J is TRBJ1-1, with TRBD1 matching 8 bases. CDR3 length: 14 residues. V lost 7 bases to trimming and J lost 5 bases; unmatched junction nucleotides: 9. The germline gives CDR1 KGHSH, CDR2 LQKENI. The DNA of the CDR3 is TGTGCCAGCTTGAGGACAGGGAGCGAGACTGAAGCTTTCTTT. Residues: CASLRTGSETEAFF.

This chain connects TRBV30 to TRBJ2-5; D is ambiguous. The germline V gene has CDR1 GTSNPN and CDR2 SVGIG (reference sequence). The CDR3 covers 13 residues. V was clipped by 0 bases and J by 2 bases, with 7 bases between them. The CDR3 nucleotides read TGTGCCTGGAGTGTCTACGGACAAGAGACCCAGTACTTC. Translated, it gives CAWSVYGQETQYF.

This clonotype was seen more than once but under ten times. The chain has TRBV6-5 and TRBJ2-6; 10 bases agree with TRBD2. V trimming: 0 bases; J trimming: 2 bases; junction bases outside the gene matches: 4. The CDR3 sequence is 18 residues long. Germline CDR1 reads MNHEY; CDR2 reads SVGAGI. The CDR3 spells CASSYSGSGRTGANVLTF. The CDR3 DNA reads as TGTGCCAGCAGTTACTCCGGTAGCGGGAGGACTGGGGCCAACGTCCTGACTTTC.

The rearrangement links TRBV10-3 to TRBJ2-1; TRBD1 is a possible D gene (5 bases). Trimming pared 1 base from V and 4 bases from J, leaving 14 bases between. The CDR3 is 16 residues long. Germline V lookup: CDR1 ENHRY, CDR2 SYGVKD. DNA of the CDR3: TGTGCCATCAGTGAGTTTACGGCCAAGGGGTACAATGAGCAGTTCTTC. Its translation: CAISEFTAKGYNEQFF.

V is TRBV6-2 or TRBV6-3 and J is TRBJ1-5, with TRBD1 matching 9 bases. Germline loops: CDR1 MNHEY, CDR2 SVGEGT. The trim removed 7 bases at V and 0 bases at J, leaving 13 bases unmatched. The CDR3 runs 18 residues. In nucleotides, the CDR3 is TGTGCCAGCAATCGGGGGACAGGGCCGTCCAATAGCAATCAGCCCCAGCATTTT. This encodes CASNRGTGPSNSNQPQHF.

This chain joins TRBV4-1 and TRBJ1-1, with TRBD1 matching over 9 bases. Germline V gene sequence: CDR1 MGHRA, CDR2 YSYEKL. This CDR3 is built from 15 residues. V was clipped by 0 bases and J by 1 base; unmatched bases: 0. The DNA for the CDR3 is TGCGCCAGCAGCCAAGAGGACAGGGGGAACACTGAAGCTTTCTTT. Translation: CASSQEDRGNTEAFF.

About this clonotype: A read error is possible here, since a much larger clone lies one base away. V gene TRBV27 combines with J gene TRBJ2-5, with D possibly matching TRBD2 (5 bases). From germline, CDR1 is MNHEY and CDR2 SMNVEV (reference sequence). The CDR3 runs to 14 residues. CDR3 sequence reads: CDSKGVSPGETQYF. The DNA for the CDR3 is TGTGACAGCAAGGGTGTTTCACCGGGGGAGACCCAGTACTTC.

This clonotype was detected only a few times. The CDR3 region is CASSPLAPGSYNEQFF. The DNA for the CDR3 is TGTGCCAGCTCACCCCTAGCGCCAGGCTCCTACAATGAGCAGTTCTTC. The chain joins TRBV18 to TRBJ2-1; weak D call: TRBD2 (6 bases). Germline CDR1 reads KGHSH; CDR2 reads LQKENI. The germline V and J ends were trimmed by 3 bases and 0 bases, with 12 bases remaining between them. The CDR3 length is 16 residues.

The J gene is TRBJ1-6, the V gene TRBV12-3 or TRBV12-4; D uncertain. CDR3 length: 15 amino acids. V lost 3 bases and J 4 bases, leaving 10 bases between the germline ends. The CDR3 loop is CASSFEGVYNSPLHF. CDR3 sequence (DNA): TGTGCCAGCAGTTTTGAAGGCGTGTATAATTCACCCCTCCACTTT.

The chain couples TRBV6-2 or TRBV6-3 to TRBJ1-1; 7 bases are a match to TRBD1. In germline, CDR1 is MNHEY, CDR2 SVGEGT. Germline trimming cut 0 bases from V and 0 bases from J; bases unmatched to any gene: 16. The CDR3 has 20 residues. The CDR3 DNA reads as TGTGCCAGCAGTTACTCGCGGGGTAAGGGGGCCTGGACCATGAACACTGAAGCTTTCTTT. Translating gives CASSYSRGKGAWTMNTEAFF.

This chain uses TRBV20-1 with TRBJ1-5; D is ambiguous. Germline assignment: CDR1 DFQATT and CDR2 SNEGSKA (reference sequence). The V end lost 1 base, the J end lost 7 bases, and 14 bases lay between the germline ends. The CDR3 loop spans 14 amino acids. CDR3 sequence: CSARVVQREQPQHF. CDR3 nucleotide sequence: TGCAGTGCTAGAGTCGTGCAGCGAGAGCAGCCCCAGCATTTT.

The genes are TRBV2 and TRBJ2-7; weak D call: TRBD1 (6 bases). The V gene lost 4 bases and the J gene lost 2 bases, with 9 bases spanning the gap. CDR3 length: 13 residues. From germline, CDR1 is SNHLY and CDR2 FYNNEI. CDR3 loop: CASSAQGTYEQYF. The CDR3 DNA reads TGTGCCAGCAGTGCACAGGGTACCTACGAGCAGTACTTC.

The CDR3 reads CASSFWWDSGSGTDTQYF. The DNA of the CDR3 is TGTGCCAGCAGTTTCTGGTGGGATAGCGGGAGCGGAACAGATACGCAGTATTTT. This chain connects TRBV12-3 or TRBV12-4 to TRBJ2-3, with TRBD2 identical over 9 bases. The CDR3 has 18 residues. V trimming: 3 bases; J trimming: 3 bases; junction bases outside the gene matches: 13.

The V and J genes are TRBV19 and TRBJ1-5; 8 nucleotides match TRBD1. This CDR3 contains 14 residues. Trimming cost V 5 bases and J 6 bases; bases outside gene matches: 6. Germline V gene lookup returns CDR1 LNHDA and CDR2 SQIVND (reference sequence). CDR3 nucleotide sequence: TGTGCCAGTAGTCCGGGACAGGAGGGTCAGCCCCAGCATTTT. Translation gives CASSPGQEGQPQHF.